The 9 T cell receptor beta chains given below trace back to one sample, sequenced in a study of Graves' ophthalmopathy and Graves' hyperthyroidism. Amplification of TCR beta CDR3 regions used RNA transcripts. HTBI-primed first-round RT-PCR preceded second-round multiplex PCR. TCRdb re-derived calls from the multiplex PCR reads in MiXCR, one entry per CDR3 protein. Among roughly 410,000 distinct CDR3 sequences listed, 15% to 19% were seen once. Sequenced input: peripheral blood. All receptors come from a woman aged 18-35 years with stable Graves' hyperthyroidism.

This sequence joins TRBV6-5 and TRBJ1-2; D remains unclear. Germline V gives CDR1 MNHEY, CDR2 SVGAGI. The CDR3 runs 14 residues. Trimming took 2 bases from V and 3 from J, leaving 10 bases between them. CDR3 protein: CASSYRSSHYGYTF. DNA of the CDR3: TGTGCCAGCAGTTACCGGTCGTCCCACTATGGCTACACCTTC.

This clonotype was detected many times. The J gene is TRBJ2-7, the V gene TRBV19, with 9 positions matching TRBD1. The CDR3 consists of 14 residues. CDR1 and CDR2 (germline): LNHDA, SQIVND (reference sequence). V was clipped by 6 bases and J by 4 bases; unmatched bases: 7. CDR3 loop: CASRPGQGGYEQYF. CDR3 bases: TGTGCCAGTAGACCGGGACAGGGCGGGTACGAGCAGTACTTC.

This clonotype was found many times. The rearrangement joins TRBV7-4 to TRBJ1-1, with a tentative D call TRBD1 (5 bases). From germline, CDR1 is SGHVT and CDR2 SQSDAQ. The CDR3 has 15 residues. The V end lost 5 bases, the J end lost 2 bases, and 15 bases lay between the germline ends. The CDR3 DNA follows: TGTGCCAGCAGCACTAACCGGGACGCTAACACTGAAGCTTTCTTT. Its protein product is CASSTNRDANTEAFF. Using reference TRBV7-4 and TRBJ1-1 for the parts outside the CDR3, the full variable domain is GAGVSQSPRYKVAKRGRDVALRCDSISGHVTLYWYRQTLGQGSEVLTYSQSDAQRDKSGRPSGRFSAERPERSVSTLKIQRTEQGDSAVYLCASSTNRDANTEAFFGQGTRLTVV.

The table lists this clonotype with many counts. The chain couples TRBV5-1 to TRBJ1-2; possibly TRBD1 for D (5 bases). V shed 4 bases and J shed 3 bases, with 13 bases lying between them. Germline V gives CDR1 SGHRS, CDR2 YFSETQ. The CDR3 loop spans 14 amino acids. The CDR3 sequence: CASSPGPRDYGYTF. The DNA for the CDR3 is TGCGCCAGCAGCCCGGGGCCGCGGGACTATGGCTACACCTTC.

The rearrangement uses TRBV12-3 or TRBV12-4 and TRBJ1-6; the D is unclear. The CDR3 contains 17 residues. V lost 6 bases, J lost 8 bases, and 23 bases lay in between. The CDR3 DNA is TGTGCCAGCAGCCTCGGAGGGTGGCGGGCTACGGATTCACCCCTCCACTTT. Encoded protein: CASSLGGWRATDSPLHF.

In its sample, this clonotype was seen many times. The CDR3 protein is CSARAPVQGLEQYF. In DNA form, the CDR3 reads TGCAGTGCTAGAGCACCGGTACAGGGTCTGGAGCAGTACTTC. This chain uses TRBV20-1 with TRBJ2-7; D is perhaps TRBD1 (6 bases). Trimming took off 1 base at V and 7 bases at J, with 17 bases between the two ends. The CDR3 runs to 14 residues. Germline assignment: CDR1 DFQATT and CDR2 SNEGSKA (reference sequence).

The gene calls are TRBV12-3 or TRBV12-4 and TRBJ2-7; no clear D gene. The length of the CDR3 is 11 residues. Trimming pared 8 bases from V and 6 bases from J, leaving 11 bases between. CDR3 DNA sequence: TGTGCCAGCGCCCTCGCGTTCGAGCAGTACTTC. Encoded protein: CASALAFEQYF.

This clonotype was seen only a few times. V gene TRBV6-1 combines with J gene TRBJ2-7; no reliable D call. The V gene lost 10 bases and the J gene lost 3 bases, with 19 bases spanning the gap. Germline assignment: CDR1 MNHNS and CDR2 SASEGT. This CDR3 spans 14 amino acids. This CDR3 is CATSSAGSLYEQYF. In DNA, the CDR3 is TGTGCCACCTCCTCCGCCGGGTCCCTCTACGAGCAGTACTTC.

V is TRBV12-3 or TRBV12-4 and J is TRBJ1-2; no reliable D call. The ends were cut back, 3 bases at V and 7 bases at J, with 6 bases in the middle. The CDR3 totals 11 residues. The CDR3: CASSFFAGYTF. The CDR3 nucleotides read TGTGCCAGCAGTTTTTTCGCTGGCTACACCTTC.